One and the same sample provided the 30 T cell receptor beta chains below, sequenced in a study of blood T cell repertoires in COVID-19. The protocol was immunoSEQ multiplex PCR, while the TCRdb copy is restricted to in-frame clones and leaves out a portion. The sample has fewer than 300,000 clones; approximately 82% are singletons. The material sequenced was peripheral blood. All receptors come from a woman in her late teens or twenties with acute or convalescent COVID-19.

The chain carries TRBV10-3 and TRBJ1-1, with D hard to call. Germline CDR1 reads ENHRY; CDR2 reads SYGVKD. CDR3 length equals 11 residues. Trimming took off 5 bases at V and 5 bases at J, with 6 bases between the two ends. The CDR3 reads CAISPGTEAFF. The DNA for the CDR3 is TGTGCCATCAGTCCGGGGACTGAAGCTTTCTTT.

The V gene is TRBV12-3 or TRBV12-4, the J gene TRBJ1-1, with 8 bases aligning to TRBD1. V lost 6 bases, J lost 5 bases, and 2 bases stayed unmatched. The CDR3 contains 12 residues. In DNA, the CDR3 is TGTGCCAGCAGCCGACAGGGGACTGAAGCTTTCTTT. It yields the protein CASSRQGTEAFF.

The chain uses TRBV19 and TRBJ2-2; 13 nucleotides agree with TRBD2. CDR3 length equals 18 residues. V lost 7 bases, J lost 0 bases, and 8 bases stayed unmatched. The germline CDR1 and CDR2 sequences are LNHDA and SQIVND (reference sequence). CDR3 DNA: TGTGCCAGTACGGAAGGACTAGCGGGAGAGTCGAACACCGGGGAGCTGTTTTTT. It encodes CASTEGLAGESNTGELFF. Supplemented by reference TRBV19 and TRBJ2-2, the full variable domain reads DGGITQSPKYLFRKEGQNVTLSCEQNLNHDAMYWYRQDPGQGLRLIYYSQIVNDFQKGDIAEGYSVSREKKESFPLTVTSAQKNPTAFYLCASTEGLAGESNTGELFFGEGSRLTVL.

The chain combines TRBV27 with TRBJ2-3, with 10 bases lining up with TRBD2. CDR1 is MNHEY and CDR2 is SMNVEV in the germline V gene (reference sequence). The CDR3 sequence is 18 residues long. Germline trimming cut 6 bases from V and 4 bases from J; bases unmatched to any gene: 16. DNA for the CDR3: TGTGCCAGCAGCCAAAAGGGTCTAGCGGGAGCTAGGTCAGATACGCAGTATTTT. This codes for CASSQKGLAGARSDTQYF.

The chain employs TRBV6-2 or TRBV6-3 and TRBJ2-1; 8 nucleotides align to TRBD2. The CDR3 totals 16 residues. The V gene end was trimmed by 2 bases and the J gene end by 4 bases; junction bases not matched to a gene: 7. The germline gives CDR1 MNHEY, CDR2 SVGEGT. The CDR3 reads CASSYLGLGIYNEQFF. The CDR3 DNA reads TGTGCCAGCAGTTACCTGGGACTAGGGATTTACAATGAGCAGTTCTTC.

The chain uses TRBV28 and TRBJ2-6; D might be TRBD1 (6 bases). The germline CDR1 and CDR2 sequences are MDHEN and SYDVKM. The CDR3 has 15 residues. The V end lost 3 bases, the J end lost 2 bases, and 8 bases lay between the germline ends. This CDR3 is CASSFRGTGANVLTF. The CDR3 nucleotides read TGTGCCAGCAGTTTCAGGGGAACTGGGGCCAACGTCCTGACTTTC.

V gene TRBV4-1 combines with J gene TRBJ2-3; possible D gene TRBD2, 5 bases. V was cut by 4 bases and J by 2 bases, with 13 bases left in between. The germline V gene has CDR1 MGHRA and CDR2 YSYEKL. The CDR3 extends over 15 amino acids. The DNA of the CDR3 is TGCGCCAGCAGCCGCTTTAGCGCAGACACAGATACGCAGTATTTT. As protein: CASSRFSADTDTQYF.

CDR3 sequence: CASSTQVNTGELFF. CDR3 DNA sequence: TGTGCCAGCAGCACGCAGGTCAATACCGGGGAGCTGTTTTTT. The J gene is TRBJ2-2, the V gene TRBV21-1; the listed D gene, TRBD1, was not tested against the DNA. TRBV21-1 is noted as a pseudogene. This CDR3 is 14 amino acids long.

The chain recombines TRBV3-1 (or the pseudogene TRBV3-2) with TRBJ2-2; the D gene is possibly TRBD2 (6 bases). The CDR3 totals 15 residues. Trimming removed 4 bases at V and 1 base at J, with 10 bases between. CDR1 is LGHDT, CDR2 YNNKEL, per germline (reference sequence). CDR3 region: CASSRGGVNTGELFF. The CDR3, as DNA: TGTGCCAGCAGCCGAGGCGGGGTGAACACCGGGGAGCTGTTTTTT.

The chain is built from TRBV6-1 and TRBJ1-2; 11 bases map to TRBD1. The CDR3 contains 17 residues. Per germline, CDR1 MNHNS and CDR2 SASEGT. Trimming cost V 4 bases and J 0 bases; bases outside gene matches: 7. CDR3 bases: TGTGCCAGCAGTGCCGGACAGGGGGCGCGGGCTAACTATGGCTACACCTTC. Translated: CASSAGQGARANYGYTF.

The rearrangement joins TRBV29-1 to TRBJ2-3; no definite D call. Trimming took 4 bases from V and 0 from J, leaving 5 bases between them. The CDR3 contains 12 residues. The germline gives CDR1 SQVTM, CDR2 ANQGSEA. This CDR3 is CSVVSSTDTQYF. The CDR3 DNA is TGCAGCGTTGTCTCTAGCACAGATACGCAGTATTTT.

This chain links TRBV19 with TRBJ2-7; 8 bases fit TRBD1. The CDR3 totals 15 residues. V trimming: 10 bases; J trimming: 3 bases; junction bases outside the gene matches: 14. From germline, CDR1 is LNHDA and CDR2 SQIVND (reference sequence). The CDR3 DNA reads as TGTGCCACTAACCCAGGGGGCAATCGAGGCTACGAGCAGTACTTC. This codes for CATNPGGNRGYEQYF. Drawing the rest from reference TRBV19 and TRBJ2-7, the complete variable domain is DGGITQSPKYLFRKEGQNVTLSCEQNLNHDAMYWYRQDPGQGLRLIYYSQIVNDFQKGDIAEGYSVSREKKESFPLTVTSAQKNPTAFYLCATNPGGNRGYEQYFGPGTRLTVT.

The chain carries TRBV7-3 and TRBJ1-2, with D tentatively TRBD1 (5 bases). Germline CDR1 SGHTA, CDR2 FQGTGA. Between the trimmed V and J ends, which lost 0 bases and 6 bases, there was a span of 11 bases. The CDR3 length is 14 residues. The CDR3 is CASSLTAGVNGYTF. CDR3 bases: TGTGCCAGCAGCTTAACAGCGGGGGTAAATGGCTACACCTTC.

This sequence joins TRBV6-4 and TRBJ1-1; no definite D call. This CDR3 spans 13 amino acids. V was cut by 6 bases and J by 0 bases, with 8 bases left in between. Germline V gene data show CDR1 as MRHNA and CDR2 as SNTAGT. CDR3: CASRAQLNTEAFF. CDR3 DNA sequence: TGTGCCAGCAGGGCCCAACTGAACACTGAAGCTTTCTTT.

The V gene is TRBV7-2, the J gene TRBJ2-7, with TRBD2 matching 11 bases. Trimming cost V 5 bases and J 3 bases; bases outside gene matches: 9. There are 16 residues in the CDR3. Looked up from germline, CDR1 is SGHTA and CDR2 is FQGNSA. CDR3 region: CASSTKLAGAFYEQYF. CDR3 nucleotide sequence: TGTGCCAGCAGCACTAAACTAGCGGGAGCTTTCTACGAGCAGTACTTC.

The chain combines TRBV18 with TRBJ2-7, with 9 positions matching TRBD2. This CDR3 contains 19 residues. The ends lost 3 bases at V and 3 bases at J; junction bases unmatched: 18. Germline values: CDR1 KGHSH, CDR2 LQKENI. CDR3 amino acids: CASSPTVAGEKFRLYEQYF. The DNA of the CDR3 is TGTGCCAGCTCACCCACGGTAGCGGGAGAAAAATTCCGCCTCTACGAGCAGTACTTC.

This chain uses TRBV5-1 with TRBJ2-7; the match to TRBD2 covers 7 bases. The CDR3 has 14 amino acids. The trim removed 7 bases at V and 2 bases at J, leaving 9 bases unmatched. Per germline, CDR1 SGHRS and CDR2 YFSETQ. The CDR3 protein is CASGESSGPYEQYF. The CDR3, as DNA: TGCGCCAGCGGAGAAAGTAGCGGGCCCTACGAGCAGTACTTC.

The V call is TRBV7-9, the J call TRBJ2-7; TRBD2 agrees at 7 bases. The germline V gene has CDR1 SEHNR and CDR2 FQNEAQ (reference sequence). The CDR3 consists of 15 residues. The V gene end was trimmed by 2 bases and the J gene end by 3 bases; junction bases not matched to a gene: 7. The CDR3 loop reads CASSLYEGGLYEQYF. CDR3 DNA sequence: TGTGCCAGCAGCTTATACGAGGGAGGGCTCTACGAGCAGTACTTC. The entire variable domain, with the rest obtained from reference TRBV7-9 and TRBJ2-7, is as follows: DTGVSQNPRHKITKRGQNVTFRCDPISEHNRLYWYRQTLGQGPEFLTYFQNEAQLEKSRLLSDRFSAERPKGSFSTLEIQRTEQGDSAMYLCASSLYEGGLYEQYFGPGTRLTVT.

J is TRBJ2-7 and V is TRBV28; 9 bases agree with TRBD2. The CDR3 contains 20 residues. CDR1 is MDHEN, CDR2 SYDVKM, per germline. V shed 6 bases, J shed 2 bases, and the junction held 23 bases outside the gene matches. CDR3 sequence: CASRPRAGLWLAGFPYEQYF. Written as DNA, the CDR3 is TGTGCCAGCAGACCCAGGGCGGGCCTGTGGCTAGCGGGATTCCCCTACGAGCAGTACTTC.

The V gene is TRBV6-5, the J gene TRBJ2-7, with D possibly matching TRBD2 (5 bases). V was clipped by 2 bases and J by 2 bases, with 7 bases between them. Looked up from germline, CDR1 is MNHEY and CDR2 is SVGAGI. This CDR3 comprises 13 residues. CDR3 DNA: TGTGCCAGCAGTTACGCGAGGGCCTACGAGCAGTACTTC. This sequence encodes CASSYARAYEQYF.

In its sample, this clone was seen a few times. This chain uses TRBV19 with TRBJ2-6, with D possibly TRBD1 on 6 matching bases. Germline V gene data show CDR1 as LNHDA and CDR2 as SQIVND (reference sequence). CDR3 size: 17 residues. Trimming removed 0 bases from V and 2 bases from J, with 11 bases in between. The CDR3 DNA is TGTGCCAGTAGTATAGAATGGGGGCCCACTGGGGCCAACGTCCTGACTTTC. Amino acids: CASSIEWGPTGANVLTF.

The chain joins TRBV28 to TRBJ2-1, with 9 bases matching TRBD1. The CDR3 length is 21 residues. The junction had 22 bases not matched to a gene; V was cut back by 7 bases and J by 0 bases. The germline gives CDR1 MDHEN, CDR2 SYDVKM. CDR3 loop: CASTPAGTGFSVSPSYNEQFF. CDR3 bases: TGTGCCAGCACCCCAGCGGGGACAGGGTTTTCCGTCTCACCCTCCTACAATGAGCAGTTCTTC.

The chain links TRBV7-2 to TRBJ1-2; D is unresolved. The CDR3 length is 12 residues. CDR1 is SGHTA, CDR2 FQGNSA, per germline. V was pared by 4 bases and J by 4 bases, with 7 bases between. DNA for the CDR3: TGTGCCAGCAGCTCCAACGGCTATGGCTACACCTTC. Its protein is CASSSNGYGYTF.

The rearrangement links TRBV27 to TRBJ1-4; D call uncertain. Germline V gives CDR1 MNHEY, CDR2 SMNVEV (reference sequence). The ends were cut back, 7 bases at V and 8 bases at J, with 20 bases in the middle. This CDR3 is 15 amino acids long. The CDR3 sequence is CASTGVGREKEKLFF. CDR3 bases: TGTGCCAGCACAGGAGTGGGTCGGGAAAAAGAAAAACTGTTTTTT.

The CDR3 DNA follows: TGTGCCAGCAGTGAACAGGGAGGCTATGGCTACACCTTC. This gives the protein CASSEQGGYGYTF. The V and J genes are TRBV2 and TRBJ1-2, with D perhaps TRBD1 (5 bases). The germline V and J ends were trimmed by 2 bases and 4 bases, with 8 bases remaining between them. CDR1 is SNHLY, CDR2 FYNNEI, per germline. The CDR3 has 13 residues.

In its sample, this clone was seen once. The chain links TRBV9 to TRBJ2-1, with 7 positions matching TRBD2. The CDR3 extends over 14 amino acids. Trimming removed 4 bases from V and 8 bases from J; junction bases left unmatched: 9. Per germline, CDR1 SGDLS and CDR2 YYNGEE. The CDR3 sequence is CASSSLGGRDEQFF. The DNA for the CDR3 is TGTGCCAGCAGCTCCCTGGGAGGGAGGGATGAGCAGTTCTTC.

V gene TRBV6-2 or TRBV6-3 combines with J gene TRBJ2-5, with D unresolved. V lost 2 bases to trimming and J lost 4 bases, with 8 bases between them. Looked up from germline, CDR1 is MNHEY and CDR2 is SVGEGT. The CDR3 is made up of 13 amino acids. CDR3 loop: CASSYHSGETQYF. The CDR3 region has the DNA TGTGCCAGCAGTTACCATTCCGGAGAGACCCAGTACTTC.

The chain recombines TRBV11-2 with TRBJ1-2; 7 positions agree with TRBD1. V shed 7 bases and J 4 bases; nucleotides not matched to a gene: 12. This CDR3 region has 15 residues. The V gene's germline CDR1 is SGHAT and CDR2 FQNNGV. The CDR3 spells CASTLLGDSPYGYTF. CDR3 DNA: TGTGCCAGCACCCTCCTAGGGGACAGCCCCTATGGCTACACCTTC.

This clone turned up a few times. The chain carries TRBV7-6 and TRBJ2-3; 7 bases are a match to TRBD1. The CDR3 has 18 amino acids. CDR1 is SGHVS, CDR2 FNYEAQ, per germline. V shed 0 bases and J 6 bases; nucleotides not matched to a gene: 15. CDR3 nucleotide sequence: TGTGCCAGCAGCTTAGCGATGCAAGGGGGCCTAGGGGAGGATACGCAGTATTTT. Its translation: CASSLAMQGGLGEDTQYF.

This clone appeared once. This chain links TRBV6-5 with TRBJ2-7, with D possibly TRBD2 on 6 matching bases. The V gene's germline CDR1 is MNHEY and CDR2 SVGAGI. V was cut by 6 bases and J by 5 bases, with 20 bases left in between. This CDR3 comprises 15 residues. For the CDR3, the DNA is TGTGCCAGCAGCTCAACCAGGATAGCGGAGAACGAGCAGTACTTC. It yields the protein CASSSTRIAENEQYF.